These 6 T cell receptor beta chains were all obtained from the same sample, sequenced in a study of neoadjuvant anti-PD-1 for oral cavity cancer. Regarding time point: after neoadjuvant nivolumab, at surgical resection. TCRdb keeps only in-frame clones here, not all; method: immunoSEQ multiplex PCR. The table shows approximately 13,000 clones, with 65% to 80% occurring only once. Sequencing used PBMCs, obtained after nivolumab (anti-PD-1) treatment. The receptors derive from a person aged 40 to 85 with oral cavity squamous cell carcinoma.

The chain couples TRBV28 to TRBJ1-1, with 8 bases that match TRBD1. The CDR3 totals 13 residues. Germline V lookup: CDR1 MDHEN, CDR2 SYDVKM. Unmatched junction bases numbered 3, after V lost 5 bases and J lost 4 bases. The CDR3 region has the DNA TGTGCCAGCAGTCCAGGGGGCGTCACTGAAGCTTTCTTT. Amino acid sequence: CASSPGGVTEAFF.

This clone ranks as medium-sized. This chain uses TRBV2 with TRBJ1-2; TRBD1 agrees at 9 bases. Trimming at V came to 5 bases and at J to 3 bases, leaving 4 bases not matched to a gene. This CDR3 is 14 amino acids long. CDR1 is SNHLY, CDR2 FYNNEI, per germline. CDR3 region: CASSWGQGHYGYTF. The CDR3 coding sequence is TGTGCCAGCAGTTGGGGACAGGGACACTATGGCTACACCTTC.

V usage is TRBV29-1 and J usage is TRBJ2-2; 12 bases match TRBD2. CDR1 is SQVTM and CDR2 is ANQGSEA in the germline V gene. Germline trimming cut 4 bases from V and 5 bases from J; bases unmatched to any gene: 5. There are 15 residues in the CDR3. In nucleotides, the CDR3 is TGCAGCGTTGGCCGGACTAGCGGGACTACCGGGGAGCTGTTTTTT. Protein product: CSVGRTSGTTGELFF.

The V call is TRBV5-1, the J call TRBJ2-3; a possible D gene is TRBD2 (6 bases). The V gene's germline CDR1 is SGHRS and CDR2 YFSETQ. The length of the CDR3 is 16 residues. V was trimmed by 0 bases and J by 0 bases, leaving 11 bases between them. The DNA of the CDR3 is TGCGCCAGCAGCTTGGAACGCGGGACGAGCACAGATACGCAGTATTTT. Its translation is CASSLERGTSTDTQYF.

The chain links TRBV9 to TRBJ2-5; possibly TRBD1 or TRBD2 for D (5 bases each). The CDR3 is made up of 15 amino acids. Trimming took 4 bases from V and 4 from J, leaving 17 bases between them. From germline, CDR1 is SGDLS and CDR2 YYNGEE. Here the CDR3 reads CASSSGWGSLETQYF. CDR3 DNA: TGTGCCAGCAGCTCTGGATGGGGGTCGTTAGAGACCCAGTACTTC.

This rearrangement joins TRBV28 to TRBJ1-3, with D possibly TRBD1 on 6 matching bases. V lost 3 bases and J lost 0, with 12 bases in between. The CDR3 loop spans 16 amino acids. Germline-derived CDR1 and CDR2 are MDHEN and SYDVKM. The CDR3 nucleotides read TGTGCCAGCAGTTTCCTCGGACAGTCCTCTGGAAACACCATATATTTT. Its protein is CASSFLGQSSGNTIYF.